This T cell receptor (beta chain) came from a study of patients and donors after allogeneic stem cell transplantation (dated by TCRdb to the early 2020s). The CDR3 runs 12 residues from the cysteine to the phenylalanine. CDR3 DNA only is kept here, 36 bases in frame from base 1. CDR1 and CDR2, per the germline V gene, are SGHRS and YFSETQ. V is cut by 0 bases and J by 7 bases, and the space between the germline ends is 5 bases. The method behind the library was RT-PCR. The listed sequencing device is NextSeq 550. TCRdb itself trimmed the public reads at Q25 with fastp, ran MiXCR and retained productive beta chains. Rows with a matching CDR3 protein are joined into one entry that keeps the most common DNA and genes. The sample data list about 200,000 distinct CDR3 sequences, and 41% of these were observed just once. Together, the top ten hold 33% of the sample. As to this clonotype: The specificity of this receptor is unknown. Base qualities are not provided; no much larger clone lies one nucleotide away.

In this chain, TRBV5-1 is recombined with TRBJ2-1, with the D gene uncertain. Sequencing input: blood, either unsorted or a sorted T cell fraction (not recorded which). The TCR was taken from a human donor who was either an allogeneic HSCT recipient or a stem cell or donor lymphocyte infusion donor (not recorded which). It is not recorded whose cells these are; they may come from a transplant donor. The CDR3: CASSLVANEQFF. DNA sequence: TGCGCCAGCAGCTTGGTAGCAAATGAGCAGTTCTTC.